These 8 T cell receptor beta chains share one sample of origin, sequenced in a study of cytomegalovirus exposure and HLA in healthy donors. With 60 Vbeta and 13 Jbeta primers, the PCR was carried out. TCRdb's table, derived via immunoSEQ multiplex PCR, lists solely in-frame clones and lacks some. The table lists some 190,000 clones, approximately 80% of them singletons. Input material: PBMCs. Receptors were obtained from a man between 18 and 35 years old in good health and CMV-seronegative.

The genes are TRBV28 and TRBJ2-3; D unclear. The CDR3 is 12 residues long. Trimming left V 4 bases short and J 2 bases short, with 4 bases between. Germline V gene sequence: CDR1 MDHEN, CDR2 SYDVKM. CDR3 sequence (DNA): TGTGCCAGCAGTTCGTACACAGATACGCAGTATTTT. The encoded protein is CASSSYTDTQYF.

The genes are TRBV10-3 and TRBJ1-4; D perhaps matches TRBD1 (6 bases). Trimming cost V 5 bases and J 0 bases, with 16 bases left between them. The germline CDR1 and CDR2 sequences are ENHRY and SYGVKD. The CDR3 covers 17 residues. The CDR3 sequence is CAISNRAITTTNEKLFF. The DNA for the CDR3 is TGTGCCATCAGTAACAGGGCCATCACAACAACTAATGAAAAACTGTTTTTT.

CDR3 coding DNA: TGTGCCAGCAGCTTAGGTGAGGACGGGATAGCTTTCTTT. The encoded protein is CASSLGEDGIAFF. The chain joins TRBV7-6 to TRBJ1-1; D is unclear. This CDR3 comprises 13 residues. Germline CDR1 reads SGHVS; CDR2 reads FNYEAQ. V gave up 1 base and J gave up 10 bases, with 13 bases separating them.

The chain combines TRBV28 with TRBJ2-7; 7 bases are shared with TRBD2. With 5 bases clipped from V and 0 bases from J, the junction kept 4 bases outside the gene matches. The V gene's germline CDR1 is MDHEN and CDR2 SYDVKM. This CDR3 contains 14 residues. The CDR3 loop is CASSKGGSSYEQYF. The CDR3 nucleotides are TGTGCCAGCAGTAAGGGCGGGAGCTCCTACGAGCAGTACTTC.

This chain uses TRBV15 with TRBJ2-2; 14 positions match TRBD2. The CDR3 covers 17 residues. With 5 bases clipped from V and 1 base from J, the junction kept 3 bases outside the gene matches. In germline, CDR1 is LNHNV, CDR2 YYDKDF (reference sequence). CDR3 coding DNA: TGTGCCACCAGCGGTGGGACTAGCGGGGGGAACACCGGGGAGCTGTTTTTT. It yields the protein CATSGGTSGGNTGELFF.

CDR3 in DNA: TGTGCCAGCAGGGAGGGGGGGCCTCAAGAGACCCAGTACTTC. Amino acid sequence: CASREGGPQETQYF. This chain connects TRBV7-6 to TRBJ2-5; a possible D gene is TRBD2 (7 bases). CDR3 size: 14 residues. The V gene lost 6 bases and the J gene lost 2 bases, with 13 bases spanning the gap. Germline V gene lookup returns CDR1 SGHVS and CDR2 FNYEAQ.

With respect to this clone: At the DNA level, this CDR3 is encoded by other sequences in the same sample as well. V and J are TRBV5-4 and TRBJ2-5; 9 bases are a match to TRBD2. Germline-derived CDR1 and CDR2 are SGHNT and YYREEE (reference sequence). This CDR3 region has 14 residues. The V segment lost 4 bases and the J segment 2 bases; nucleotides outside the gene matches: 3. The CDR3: CASSVAGGQETQYF. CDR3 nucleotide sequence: TGTGCCAGCAGCGTTGCGGGGGGGCAAGAGACCCAGTACTTC.

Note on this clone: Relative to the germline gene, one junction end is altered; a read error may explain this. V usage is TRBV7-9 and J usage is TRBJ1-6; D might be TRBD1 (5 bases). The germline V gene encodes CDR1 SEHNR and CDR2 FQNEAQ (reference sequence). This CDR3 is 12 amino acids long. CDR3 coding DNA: TGTTCCAGCAGCAGACAGTCTTCACCCCTCCACTTT. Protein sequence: CSSSRQSSPLHF.